Below are 5 T cell receptor beta chains sequenced from a single sample in a study of T cell clonality in common variable immunodeficiency. TCRdb's table, derived via immunoSEQ multiplex PCR, lists solely in-frame clones and lacks some. The counts give approximately 40,000 clones, none of them seen only once; about 10% is held by the top ten. The sequencing sample was made of peripheral blood mononuclear cells. The source is a person aged 18 to 75 in good health.

This clone was seen repeatedly, ten times or more. The read comes to an end 3 residues before the CDR3 does, leaving the germline J gene to fill in the end. This chain connects TRBV6-1 to TRBJ1-2; D gene unclear. The CDR3 has 17 residues. Trimming left V 2 bases short and J 5 bases short, with 21 bases between. Germline values: CDR1 MNHNS, CDR2 SASEGT. CDR3 loop: CASSESPTLILAYGYTF. The sequenced part of the CDR3 DNA is TGTGCCAGCAGTGAAAGCCCCACTCTCATACTCGCGTATGGC.

This clone has ten or more counts. The read ends 3 residues early relative to the CDR3; the germline J gene fills the gap. V gene TRBV7-3 combines with J gene TRBJ2-1; D is possibly TRBD1 (6 bases). Trimming pared 0 bases from V and 8 bases from J, leaving 14 bases between. The germline CDR1 and CDR2 sequences are SGHTA and FQGTGA. The CDR3 loop spans 15 amino acids. CDR3 DNA, as far as it was read: TGTGCCAGCAGCTTAACATCGGGACATGATTATGAG. Translating gives CASSLTSGHDYE. The CDR3, in full, reads CASSLTSGHDYEQFF.

This clone counts as medium-sized. Read sequence stops 3 residues before the CDR3 end, and the germline J gene provides the missing end. V is TRBV20-1 and J is TRBJ2-7; D gene uncertain. From germline, CDR1 is DFQATT and CDR2 SNEGSKA (reference sequence). This CDR3 contains 11 residues. Trimming removed 0 bases from V and 3 bases from J, with 3 bases in between. The CDR3 sequence: CSARDNYEQYF. The covered CDR3 bases are TGCAGTGCTAGAGACAACTACGAG.

This clone was seen many times. The sequence runs out 3 residues before the end of the CDR3; the remainder is reconstructed from the germline J gene. This chain joins TRBV7-8 and TRBJ1-4; no firm D call. Trimming shortened V by 5 bases and J by 0 bases, and 10 bases separated the two germline ends. Germline V gives CDR1 SGHVS, CDR2 FQNEAQ. The CDR3 spans 15 residues. Incomplete CDR3 DNA: TGTGCCAGCAGCCCACGGCGGGCAACTAATGAAAAA. It specifies CASSPRRATNEK. The whole CDR3 sequence reads CASSPRRATNEKLFF.

In this sample, this clone turned up many times. The read halts 3 residues ahead of the CDR3 end, with the missing end drawn from the germline J gene. The chain joins TRBV28 to TRBJ2-7; TRBD1 matches at 8 bases. Germline V gene sequence: CDR1 MDHEN, CDR2 SYDVKM. The junction had 7 bases not matched to a gene; V was cut back by 6 bases and J by 3 bases. CDR3 size: 14 residues. The CDR3 protein is CASSPGTGNYEQYF. CDR3 DNA (partial): TGTGCCAGCAGCCCCGGGACAGGCAACTACGAG. The variable domain in full, completed from reference TRBV28 and TRBJ2-7, reads DVKVTQSSRYLVKRTGEKVFLECVQDMDHENMFWYRQDPGLGLRLIYFSYDVKMKEKGDIPEGYSVSREKKERFSLILESASTNQTSMYLCASSPGTGNYEQYFGPGTRLTVT.